The clone carrying this TCR beta chain has more than one count but fewer than ten. Its specificity is unknown. PCR involved 60 Vbeta and 13 Jbeta primers. The method was immunoSEQ multiplex PCR; TCRdb's version includes in-frame clones alone and lacks a portion of them. The sample carries around 120,000 clones, less than 20% recorded once. In germline, CDR1 is SGHAT, CDR2 FQNNGV. V was clipped by 3 bases and J by 1 base; unmatched bases: 0. The CDR3 totals 13 residues. The record originates from a study of cytomegalovirus exposure and HLA in healthy donors. General study results and limits: An analysis done earlier found most TCR beta V segments productive about 87% or about 30% of the time.

The receptor comes from a woman aged 18 to 35 in good health and CMV-seronegative. The V and J genes are TRBV11-2 and TRBJ2-7; 7 nucleotides line up with TRBD2. The sample taken for sequencing was PBMCs. The CDR3 loop is CASSLRGSYEQYF. CDR3 DNA sequence: TGTGCCAGCAGCTTGCGGGGGTCCTACGAGCAGTACTTC.